The 18 T cell receptor beta chains below all came from one sample that was sequenced in a study of CD8 T cells in ankylosing spondylitis. TCRdb re-analysed the 5' RACE reads in MiXCR, keeping a single row per CDR3 protein. The repertoire holds a few hundred thousand distinct CDR3 sequences, with 20% to 25% as singletons. Sequenced material: blood, either unsorted or a sorted T cell fraction (not recorded which). These receptors originate from a male donor with ankylosing spondylitis or in good health (not recorded which).

This chain uses TRBV5-6 with TRBJ2-2; 10 bases match TRBD1. The CDR3 is 15 residues long. Germline loops: CDR1 SGHDT, CDR2 YYEEEE. The junction had 8 bases not matched to a gene; V was cut back by 5 bases and J by 7 bases. CDR3 loop: CASSPDRGQVGELFF. Written as DNA, the CDR3 is TGTGCCAGCAGTCCCGACAGGGGGCAGGTCGGGGAGCTGTTTTTT. Full variable domain (outside the CDR3, taken from reference TRBV5-6 and TRBJ2-2): DAGVTQSPTHLIKTRGQQVTLRCSPKSGHDTVSWYQQALGQGPQFIFQYYEEEERQRGNFPDRFSGHQFPNYSSELNVNALLLGDSALYLCASSPDRGQVGELFFGEGSRLTVL.

The chain joins TRBV20-1 to TRBJ2-2; no definite D call. CDR1 DFQATT and CDR2 SNEGSKA come from the germline V gene (reference sequence). Trimming removed 8 bases from V and 4 bases from J, with 2 bases in between. The CDR3 sequence is 9 residues long. This CDR3 is CSSTGELFF. In DNA, the CDR3 is TGCAGTTCCACCGGGGAGCTGTTTTTT.

The V and J genes are TRBV4-2 and TRBJ2-3; D unresolved. Germline values: CDR1 LGHNA, CDR2 YNFKEQ. This CDR3 has 17 amino acids. Deletions cut 2 bases from V and 5 bases from J, with 20 bases between. CDR3 amino acids: CASSQTRSAPLGDTQYF. CDR3 nucleotides: TGTGCCAGCAGCCAAACCCGGTCAGCCCCGCTTGGAGATACGCAGTATTTT.

A few counts support this clonotype. The rearrangement joins TRBV2 to TRBJ1-6; D not resolved. V was trimmed by 3 bases and J by 8 bases, leaving 5 bases between them. This CDR3 comprises 12 residues. The germline CDR1 and CDR2 sequences are SNHLY and FYNNEI. DNA for the CDR3: TGTGCCAGCAGTGATTGGGATTCACCCCTCCACTTT. It specifies CASSDWDSPLHF.

This clonotype was detected a few times. The chain couples TRBV25-1 to TRBJ2-5; 8 bases are a match to TRBD1. CDR1 MGHDK and CDR2 SYGVNS come from the germline V gene. This CDR3 is 15 amino acids long. V dropped 2 bases and J dropped 5; count of bases not matched to a gene: 7. The CDR3 nucleotides are TGTGCCAGCAGTGAAGACGAGACAGGGGAGGAGACCCAGTACTTC. Encoded protein: CASSEDETGEETQYF.

The V call is TRBV29-1, the J call TRBJ2-1; 8 bases align to TRBD1. V was clipped by 2 bases and J by 6 bases; unmatched bases: 6. CDR1 is SQVTM, CDR2 ANQGSEA, per germline. The CDR3 is 14 residues long. CDR3 coding DNA: TGCAGCGTTGAATTGGACAGGGAGTTCAATGAGCAGTTCTTC. It is translated as CSVELDREFNEQFF.

This clonotype was picked up many times. The chain joins TRBV12-3 or TRBV12-4 to TRBJ2-3; no clear D gene. This CDR3 has 12 amino acids. V was pared by 5 bases and J by 0 bases, with 3 bases between. The CDR3 here is CASSLSTDTQYF. As DNA, the CDR3 is TGTGCCAGCAGTCTTAGCACAGATACGCAGTATTTT.

The chain carries TRBV9 and TRBJ2-5; the D gene is possibly TRBD2 (6 bases). The V end was cut by 3 bases, the J end by 3 bases, with 12 bases between. The CDR3 loop spans 14 amino acids. Germline V lookup: CDR1 SGDLS, CDR2 YYNGEE. The CDR3, as DNA: TGTGCCAGCAGCGCCGACTCGGGGGAAGAGACCCAGTACTTC. Amino acids: CASSADSGEETQYF. Together with reference TRBV9 and TRBJ2-5, the CDR3 gives the full variable domain: DSGVTQTPKHLITATGQRVTLRCSPRSGDLSVYWYQQSLDQGLQFLIQYYNGEERAKGNILERFSAQQFPDLHSELNLSSLELGDSALYFCASSADSGEETQYFGPGTRLLVL.

The gene calls are TRBV3-1 and TRBJ2-4, with unresolved D. V lost 0 bases and J lost 6, with 9 bases in between. Germline V gives CDR1 LGHDT, CDR2 YNNKEL (reference sequence). The CDR3 has 14 residues. The CDR3 loop is CASSQDVGGNIQYF. The CDR3 DNA reads as TGTGCCAGCAGCCAAGATGTCGGCGGAAACATTCAGTACTTC.

The V call is TRBV29-1, the J call TRBJ2-3, with 8 bases matching TRBD1. This CDR3 has 16 residues. Looked up from germline, CDR1 is SQVTM and CDR2 is ANQGSEA. V was clipped by 4 bases and J by 6 bases; unmatched bases: 15. For the CDR3, the DNA is TGCAGCGTTGGTCGCTTTTTGGACAGGGAGGTGGATACGCAGTATTTT. It yields the protein CSVGRFLDREVDTQYF.

A single count supports this clonotype. The rearrangement joins TRBV11-2 to TRBJ2-1; D gene ambiguous. The germline CDR1 and CDR2 sequences are SGHAT and FQNNGV. The CDR3 has 13 amino acids. V was trimmed by 5 bases and J by 9 bases, leaving 14 bases between them. CDR3 amino acids: CASSPPLVGEQFF. The CDR3 DNA is TGTGCCAGCAGCCCCCCCCTAGTCGGTGAGCAGTTCTTC.

The chain employs TRBV12-3 or TRBV12-4 and TRBJ2-3; 10 bases fit TRBD2. The V segment lost 5 bases and the J segment 6 bases; nucleotides outside the gene matches: 14. The CDR3 has 17 residues. The CDR3 DNA reads as TGTGCCAGCAGTCCATCCGATAGCGGGGGGCTTATGGATACGCAGTATTTT. This sequence encodes CASSPSDSGGLMDTQYF.

The table lists this clonotype with a few counts. The chain carries TRBV7-2 and TRBJ2-1; 7 nucleotides match TRBD1. The CDR3 covers 14 residues. The J segment lost 9 bases and the V segment lost 2 bases, leaving 7 bases of the junction unmatched. From germline, CDR1 is SGHTA and CDR2 FQGNSA. The CDR3 sequence: CASSLPQGELEQFF. Written as DNA, the CDR3 is TGTGCCAGCAGCTTACCTCAGGGGGAACTTGAGCAGTTCTTC.

This clonotype was counted only a few times. The V call is TRBV4-1, the J call TRBJ2-7; the D call may be TRBD1 or TRBD2 (5 bases each). Per the germline V gene, CDR1 is MGHRA and CDR2 is YSYEKL. V lost 5 bases and J 12 bases, leaving 14 bases between the germline ends. The CDR3 has 11 residues. CDR3 DNA: TGCGCCAGCAGCTCCGGGGATGGGGCGTACTTC. Amino acid sequence: CASSSGDGAYF.

This chain links TRBV20-1 with TRBJ1-1; TRBD1 aligns across 7 bases. The CDR3 covers 12 residues. The V gene end was trimmed by 5 bases and the J gene end by 4 bases; junction bases not matched to a gene: 4. Germline CDR1 reads DFQATT; CDR2 reads SNEGSKA (reference sequence). The chain's CDR3 is CSAQGGLTEAFF. Here the CDR3 DNA reads TGCAGTGCTCAAGGGGGCCTCACTGAAGCTTTCTTT.

This clonotype has only a few counts. The chain employs TRBV20-1 and TRBJ2-4, with no clear D. The length of the CDR3 is 13 residues. Germline-derived CDR1 and CDR2 are DFQATT and SNEGSKA (reference sequence). Trimming cost V 1 base and J 3 bases, with 7 bases left between them. Written as DNA, the CDR3 is TGCAGTGCTAGAGTCCCGGACAAAAACATTCAGTACTTC. Translated: CSARVPDKNIQYF.

The V call is TRBV3-1, the J call TRBJ2-5; 8 positions match TRBD2. Germline trimming cut 2 bases from V and 5 bases from J; bases unmatched to any gene: 7. The CDR3 spans 15 residues. Germline values: CDR1 LGHDT, CDR2 YNNKEL (reference sequence). CDR3 residues: CASSQTQRGWETQYF. CDR3 nucleotides: TGTGCCAGCAGCCAAACCCAGCGGGGGTGGGAGACCCAGTACTTC.

The CDR3 DNA reads as TGTGCCAGCAGCGCCCCTAACTCCTACGAGCAGTACTTC. Translating it yields CASSAPNSYEQYF. The chain joins TRBV9 to TRBJ2-7, with no clear D. Trimming pared 3 bases from V and 0 bases from J, leaving 7 bases between. This CDR3 is 13 amino acids long. Germline lookup yields CDR1 SGDLS and CDR2 YYNGEE.